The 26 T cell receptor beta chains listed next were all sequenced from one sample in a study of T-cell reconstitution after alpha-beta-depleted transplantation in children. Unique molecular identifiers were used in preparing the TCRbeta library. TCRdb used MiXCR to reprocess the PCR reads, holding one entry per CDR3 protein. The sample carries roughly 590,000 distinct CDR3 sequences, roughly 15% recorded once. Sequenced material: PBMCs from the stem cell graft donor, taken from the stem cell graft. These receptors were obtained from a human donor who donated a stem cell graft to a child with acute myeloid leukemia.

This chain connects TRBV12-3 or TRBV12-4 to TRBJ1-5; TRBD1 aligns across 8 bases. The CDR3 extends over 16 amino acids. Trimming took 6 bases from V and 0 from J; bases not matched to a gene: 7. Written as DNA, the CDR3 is TGTGCCAGCAGCCTATGGACAGGGAATAGCAATCAGCCCCAGCATTTT. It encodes CASSLWTGNSNQPQHF.

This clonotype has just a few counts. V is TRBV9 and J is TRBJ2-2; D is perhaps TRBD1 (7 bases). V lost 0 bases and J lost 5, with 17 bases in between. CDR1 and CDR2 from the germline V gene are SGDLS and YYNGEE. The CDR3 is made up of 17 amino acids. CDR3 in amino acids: CASSVARGQLTTGELFF. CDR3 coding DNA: TGTGCCAGCAGCGTAGCGCGGGGACAGCTTACAACCGGGGAGCTGTTTTTT.

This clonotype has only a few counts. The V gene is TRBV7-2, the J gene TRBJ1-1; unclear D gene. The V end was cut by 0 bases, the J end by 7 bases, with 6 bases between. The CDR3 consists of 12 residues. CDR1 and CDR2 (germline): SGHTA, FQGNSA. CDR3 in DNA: TGTGCCAGCAGCTTAGCAGCGAATGAAGCTTTCTTT. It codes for CASSLAANEAFF.

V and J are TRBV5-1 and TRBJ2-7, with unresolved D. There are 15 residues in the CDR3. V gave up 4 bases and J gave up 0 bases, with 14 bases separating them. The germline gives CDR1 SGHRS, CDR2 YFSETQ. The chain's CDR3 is CASSAPGLSSYEQYF. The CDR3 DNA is TGCGCCAGCAGCGCCCCGGGTTTGAGCTCCTACGAGCAGTACTTC.

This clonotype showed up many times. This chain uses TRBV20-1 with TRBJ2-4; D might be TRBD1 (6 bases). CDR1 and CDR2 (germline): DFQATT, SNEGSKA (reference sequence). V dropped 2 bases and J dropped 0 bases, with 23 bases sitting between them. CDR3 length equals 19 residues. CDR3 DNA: TGCAGTGCTAGAAGGGGGACCTTCTCTTCCGCGCTAGCCAAAAACATTCAGTACTTC. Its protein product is CSARRGTFSSALAKNIQYF.

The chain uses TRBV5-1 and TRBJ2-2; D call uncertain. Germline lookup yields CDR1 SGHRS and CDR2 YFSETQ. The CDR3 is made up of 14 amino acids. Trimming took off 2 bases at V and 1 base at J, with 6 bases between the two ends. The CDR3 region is CASSFDLNTGELFF. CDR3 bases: TGCGCCAGCAGCTTTGACTTGAACACCGGGGAGCTGTTTTTT.

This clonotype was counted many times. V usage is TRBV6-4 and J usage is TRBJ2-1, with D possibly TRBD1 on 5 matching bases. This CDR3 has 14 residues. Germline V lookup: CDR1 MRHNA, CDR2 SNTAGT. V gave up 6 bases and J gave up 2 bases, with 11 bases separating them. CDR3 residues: CASSAGPTYNEQFF. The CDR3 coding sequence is TGTGCCAGCAGCGCAGGGCCTACCTACAATGAGCAGTTCTTC.

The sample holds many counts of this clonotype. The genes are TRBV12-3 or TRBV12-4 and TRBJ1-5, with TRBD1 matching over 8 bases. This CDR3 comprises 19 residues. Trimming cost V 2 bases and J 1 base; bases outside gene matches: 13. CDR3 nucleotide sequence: TGTGCCAGCAGTTTACAGGCAGGGGGCGTGGGATTGAGCAATCAGCCCCAGCATTTT. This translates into CASSLQAGGVGLSNQPQHF.

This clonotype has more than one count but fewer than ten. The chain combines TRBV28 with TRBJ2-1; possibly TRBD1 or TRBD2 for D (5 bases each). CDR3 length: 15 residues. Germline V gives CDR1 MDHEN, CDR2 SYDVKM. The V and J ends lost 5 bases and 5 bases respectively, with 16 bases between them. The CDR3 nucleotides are TGTGCCAGCAGTCTTAGAGGGGCTGGGAACAATGAGCAGTTCTTC. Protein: CASSLRGAGNNEQFF.

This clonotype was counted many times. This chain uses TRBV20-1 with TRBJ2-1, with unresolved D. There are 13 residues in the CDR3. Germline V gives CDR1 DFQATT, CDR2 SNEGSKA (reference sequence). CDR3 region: CRPRAPRGNEQFF. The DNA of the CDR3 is TGCAGGCCCCGAGCCCCCCGCGGCAATGAGCAGTTCTTC.

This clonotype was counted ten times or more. The CDR3 DNA follows: TGTGCCAGCAGTTACGGACTAGCGGGGAACACCGGGGAGCTGTTTTTT. It is translated as CASSYGLAGNTGELFF. The chain has TRBV6-5 and TRBJ2-2; 11 bases are a match to TRBD2. The CDR3 contains 16 residues. The J segment lost 1 base and the V segment lost 2 bases, leaving 0 bases of the junction unmatched. The germline CDR1 and CDR2 sequences are MNHEY and SVGAGI.

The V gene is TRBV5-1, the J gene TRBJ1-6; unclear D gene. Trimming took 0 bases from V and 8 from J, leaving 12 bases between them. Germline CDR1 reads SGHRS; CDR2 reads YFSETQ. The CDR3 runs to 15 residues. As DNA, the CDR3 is TGCGCCAGCAGCTTGGGGGTTTACGGCGATTCACCCCTCCACTTT. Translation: CASSLGVYGDSPLHF.

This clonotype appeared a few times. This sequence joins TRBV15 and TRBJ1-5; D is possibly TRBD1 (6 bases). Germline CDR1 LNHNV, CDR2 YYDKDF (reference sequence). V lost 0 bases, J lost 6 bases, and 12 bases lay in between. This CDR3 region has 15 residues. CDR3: CATSRDGGPSQPQHF. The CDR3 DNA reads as TGTGCCACCAGCAGAGATGGGGGGCCATCTCAGCCCCAGCATTTT.

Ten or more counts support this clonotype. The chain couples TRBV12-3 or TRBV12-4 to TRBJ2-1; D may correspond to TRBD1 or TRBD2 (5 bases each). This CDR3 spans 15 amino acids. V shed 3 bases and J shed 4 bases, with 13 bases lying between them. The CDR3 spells CASSLRGARYNEQFF. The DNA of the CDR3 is TGTGCCAGCAGTTTGCGAGGGGCGCGGTACAATGAGCAGTTCTTC.

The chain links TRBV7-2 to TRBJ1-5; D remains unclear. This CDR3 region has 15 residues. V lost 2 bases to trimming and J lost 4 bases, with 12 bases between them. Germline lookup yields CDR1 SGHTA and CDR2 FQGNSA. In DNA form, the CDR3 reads TGTGCCAGCAGCTTAACTCTCTTAGATAATCAGCCCCAGCATTTT. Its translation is CASSLTLLDNQPQHF.

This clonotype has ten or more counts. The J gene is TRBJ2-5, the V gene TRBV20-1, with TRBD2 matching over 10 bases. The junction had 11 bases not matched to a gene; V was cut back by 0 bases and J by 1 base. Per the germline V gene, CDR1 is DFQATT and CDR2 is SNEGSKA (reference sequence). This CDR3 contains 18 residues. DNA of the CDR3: TGCAGTGCTAGAGATCCCCCATTACTAGCGGGGTTCCAAGAGACCCAGTACTTC. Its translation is CSARDPPLLAGFQETQYF.

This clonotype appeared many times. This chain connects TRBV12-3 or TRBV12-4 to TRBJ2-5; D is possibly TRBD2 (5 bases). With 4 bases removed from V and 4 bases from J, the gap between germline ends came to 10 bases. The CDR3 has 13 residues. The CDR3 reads CASSWRMPETQYF. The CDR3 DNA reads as TGTGCCAGCAGTTGGAGGATGCCAGAGACCCAGTACTTC.

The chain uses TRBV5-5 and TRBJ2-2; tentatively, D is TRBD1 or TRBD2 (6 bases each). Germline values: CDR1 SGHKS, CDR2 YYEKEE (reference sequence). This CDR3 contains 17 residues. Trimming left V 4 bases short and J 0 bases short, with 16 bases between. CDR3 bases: TGTGCCAGCAGCAGCCCGTCCGGGGGCGCGAACACCGGGGAGCTGTTTTTT. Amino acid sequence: CASSSPSGGANTGELFF.

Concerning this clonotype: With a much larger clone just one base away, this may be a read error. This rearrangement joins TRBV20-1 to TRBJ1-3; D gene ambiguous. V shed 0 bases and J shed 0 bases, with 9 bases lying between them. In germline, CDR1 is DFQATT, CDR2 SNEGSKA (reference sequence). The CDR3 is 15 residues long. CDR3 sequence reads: CSARDKDHSGNTIYF. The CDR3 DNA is TGCAGTGCTAGAGATAAAGACCACTCTGGAAACACCATATATTTT.

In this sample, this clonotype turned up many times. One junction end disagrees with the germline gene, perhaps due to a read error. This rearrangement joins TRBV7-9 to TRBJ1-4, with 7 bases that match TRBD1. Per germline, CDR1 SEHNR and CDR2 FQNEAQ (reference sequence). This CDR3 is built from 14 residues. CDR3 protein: CASSLGTANEKLFF. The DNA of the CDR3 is TGCGCCAGCAGCTTGGGGACAGCTAATGAAAAACTGTTTTTT.

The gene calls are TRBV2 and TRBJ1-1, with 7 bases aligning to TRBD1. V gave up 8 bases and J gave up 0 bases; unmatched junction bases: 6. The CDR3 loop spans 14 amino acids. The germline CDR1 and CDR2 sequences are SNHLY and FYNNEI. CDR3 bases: TGTGCCAGCCTCCGACAGGGATTGAACACTGAAGCTTTCTTT. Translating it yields CASLRQGLNTEAFF.

CDR3 sequence reads: CASSLNWRGGGTDTQYF. The CDR3 nucleotides are TGTGCCAGCAGCTTAAACTGGCGGGGGGGCGGGACAGATACGCAGTATTTT. This chain links TRBV7-8 with TRBJ2-3; TRBD2 aligns across 9 bases. There are 17 residues in the CDR3. Losses at the gene ends were 2 bases for V and 3 bases for J; bases not matched to a gene: 9. Germline V gene lookup returns CDR1 SGHVS and CDR2 FQNEAQ.

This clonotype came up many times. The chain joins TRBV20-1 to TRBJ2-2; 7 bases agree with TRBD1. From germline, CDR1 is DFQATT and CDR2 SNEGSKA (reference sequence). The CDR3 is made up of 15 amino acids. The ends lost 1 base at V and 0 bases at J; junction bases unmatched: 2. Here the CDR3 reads CSARAGTANTGELFF. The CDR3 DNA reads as TGCAGTGCTAGAGCCGGGACAGCGAACACCGGGGAGCTGTTTTTT.

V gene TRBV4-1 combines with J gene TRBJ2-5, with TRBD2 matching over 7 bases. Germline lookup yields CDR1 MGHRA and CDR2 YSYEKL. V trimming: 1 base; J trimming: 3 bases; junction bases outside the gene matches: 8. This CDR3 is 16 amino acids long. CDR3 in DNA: TGCGCCAGCAGCCAAGTAATAGGTCTAGCGGAAGAGACCCAGTACTTC. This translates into CASSQVIGLAEETQYF.

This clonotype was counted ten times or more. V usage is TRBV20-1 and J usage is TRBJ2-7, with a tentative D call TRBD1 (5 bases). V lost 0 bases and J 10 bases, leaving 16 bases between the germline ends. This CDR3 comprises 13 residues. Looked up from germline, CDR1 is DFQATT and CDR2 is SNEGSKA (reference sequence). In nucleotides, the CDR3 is TGCAGTGCTAGAGATCATCCAGGGTCGAAACAGTACTTC. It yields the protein CSARDHPGSKQYF.

The CDR3, as DNA: TGTGCCAGCAGCACGGAGAGGGGGAATCAGCCCCAGCATTTT. Translated, it gives CASSTERGNQPQHF. The chain combines TRBV5-5 with TRBJ1-5; D might be TRBD1 (6 bases). The germline V gene encodes CDR1 SGHKS and CDR2 YYEKEE (reference sequence). Trimming cost V 4 bases and J 4 bases, with 12 bases left between them. The CDR3 covers 14 residues.